Shown below are 14 T cell receptor beta chains from a single sample sequenced in a study of lymphopenia after photon versus proton radiotherapy. Data came from immunoSEQ multiplex PCR; TCRdb stores just in-frame clones and leaves some out. The table lists 65,000 to 85,000 clones, approximately 90% of them singletons. The specimen comprised peripheral blood, sampled from a patient treated with photon-based radiotherapy. The receptors were gathered from a woman aged 40 to 49 with cholangiocarcinoma.

V and J are TRBV19 and TRBJ1-1; TRBD1 is a possible D gene (5 bases). V gave up 3 bases and J gave up 0 bases, with 8 bases separating them. CDR1 and CDR2 from the germline V gene are LNHDA and SQIVND (reference sequence). This CDR3 region has 14 residues. The CDR3 loop reads CASSIEGMNTEAFF. The DNA for the CDR3 is TGTGCCAGTAGTATCGAGGGGATGAACACTGAAGCTTTCTTT.

V gene TRBV6-5 combines with J gene TRBJ2-7; a possible D gene is TRBD1 (5 bases). The CDR3 is 15 residues long. The ends were cut back, 0 bases at V and 2 bases at J, with 11 bases in the middle. Germline V CDR1 and CDR2: MNHEY, SVGAGI. CDR3 amino acids: CASSYSTAGTYEQYF. In DNA form, the CDR3 reads TGTGCCAGCAGTTACTCGACGGCAGGGACCTACGAGCAGTACTTC.

The gene calls are TRBV29-1 and TRBJ1-3, with 7 bases that match TRBD1. V was pared by 4 bases and J by 1 base, with 1 base of the junction left unmatched. CDR3 length: 13 amino acids. Germline lookup yields CDR1 SQVTM and CDR2 ANQGSEA. The CDR3 here is CSVVQGSGNTIYF. The DNA for the CDR3 is TGCAGCGTTGTACAGGGGTCTGGAAACACCATATATTTT.

The gene calls are TRBV5-1 and TRBJ2-3, with 16 bases identical to TRBD2. There are 15 residues in the CDR3. CDR1 is SGHRS, CDR2 YFSETQ, per germline. J lost 14 bases, V lost 0 bases, and 6 bases had no gene match. CDR3 coding DNA: TGCGCCAGCAGCTTGGTGGGACTAGCGGGAGGGCCGCTGTATTTT. Protein product: CASSLVGLAGGPLYF. Based on the CDR3 plus reference TRBV5-1 and TRBJ2-3, the full variable domain is KAGVTQTPRYLIKTRGQQVTLSCSPISGHRSVSWYQQTPGQGLQFLFEYFSETQRNKGNFPGRFSGRQFSNSRSEMNVSTLELGDSALYLCASSLVGLAGGPLYFGPGTRLTVL.

V usage is TRBV25-1 and J usage is TRBJ2-3; TRBD2 is a possible D gene (7 bases). V lost 7 bases, J lost 2 bases, and 16 bases lay in between. The CDR3 length is 15 residues. Germline assignment: CDR1 MGHDK and CDR2 SYGVNS. The chain's CDR3 is CASTSRGAFTDTQYF. The CDR3 DNA is TGTGCCAGCACTTCTCGGGGGGCCTTCACAGATACGCAGTATTTT.

In this sample, this clone turned up once. This rearrangement joins TRBV19 to TRBJ2-3, with 7 positions matching TRBD2. V was clipped by 7 bases and J by 4 bases; unmatched bases: 5. CDR3 length: 13 amino acids. From germline, CDR1 is LNHDA and CDR2 SQIVND (reference sequence). In nucleotides, the CDR3 is TGTGCCAGTAACGCGGGAGTGGCAGATACGCAGTATTTT. Translation: CASNAGVADTQYF.

V gene TRBV5-1 combines with J gene TRBJ2-1, with 11 bases fitting TRBD2. Germline-derived CDR1 and CDR2 are SGHRS and YFSETQ. Trimming cost V 3 bases and J 9 bases; bases outside gene matches: 5. The CDR3 covers 14 residues. For the CDR3, the DNA is TGCGCCAGCAGCTCACTAGCGGGAGCTGGTGAGCAGTTCTTC. Its translation: CASSSLAGAGEQFF. The complete variable domain, with remaining parts taken from reference TRBV5-1 and TRBJ2-1, reads KAGVTQTPRYLIKTRGQQVTLSCSPISGHRSVSWYQQTPGQGLQFLFEYFSETQRNKGNFPGRFSGRQFSNSRSEMNVSTLELGDSALYLCASSSLAGAGEQFFGPGTRLTVL.

The CDR3: CATSTPQGSRDTIYF. The CDR3, as DNA: TGTGCCACCAGCACACCCCAGGGCAGTAGGGACACCATATATTTT. V gene TRBV15 combines with J gene TRBJ1-3, with D perhaps matching TRBD1 (5 bases). CDR1 and CDR2 (germline): LNHNV, YYDKDF (reference sequence). The V gene lost 4 bases and the J gene lost 8 bases, with 18 bases spanning the gap. The CDR3 is 15 amino acids. Supplemented by reference TRBV15 and TRBJ1-3, the full variable domain reads DAMVIQNPRYQVTQFGKPVTLSCSQTLNHNVMYWYQQKSSQAPKLLFHYYDKDFNNEADTPDNFQSRRPNTSFCFLDIRSPGLGDTAMYLCATSTPQGSRDTIYFGEGSWLTVV.

The CDR3 nucleotides are TGTGCCAGCAGCTTTCCGGGTACAGAGACCCAGTACTTC. Encoded protein: CASSFPGTETQYF. This chain links TRBV11-2 with TRBJ2-5; D is ambiguous. Germline CDR1 is SGHAT and CDR2 is FQNNGV. With 3 bases removed from V and 4 bases from J, the gap between germline ends came to 9 bases. The CDR3 covers 13 residues.

This clone was picked up one time. V and J are TRBV10-3 and TRBJ2-1, with unresolved D. This CDR3 is built from 16 residues. V was pared by 4 bases and J by 4 bases, with 17 bases between. Germline CDR1 is ENHRY and CDR2 is SYGVKD. The CDR3 DNA follows: TGTGCCATCAGTGCCGCGGACGGCCGACCTTACAATGAGCAGTTCTTC. Protein sequence: CAISAADGRPYNEQFF.

The rearrangement uses TRBV4-2 and TRBJ2-3; 7 positions match TRBD2. The germline CDR1 and CDR2 sequences are LGHNA and YNFKEQ. This CDR3 has 16 residues. With V trimmed by 0 bases and J by 2 bases, 5 bases remained unmatched. CDR3 in amino acids: CASSQEAGVPTDTQYF. As DNA, the CDR3 is TGTGCCAGCAGCCAAGAGGCGGGGGTCCCCACAGATACGCAGTATTTT.

V usage is TRBV5-4 and J usage is TRBJ1-2; D uncertain. The V and J ends lost 0 bases and 4 bases respectively, with 7 bases between them. CDR1 and CDR2 from the germline V gene are SGHNT and YYREEE (reference sequence). The CDR3 has 13 amino acids. CDR3 DNA: TGTGCCAGCAGCTTGGGGGCCACCTATGGCTACACCTTC. It encodes CASSLGATYGYTF.

The chain recombines TRBV5-1 with TRBJ1-1; possibly TRBD1 for D (5 bases). Between the trimmed V and J ends, which lost 1 base and 1 base, there was a span of 23 bases. The CDR3 has 19 amino acids. Germline lookup yields CDR1 SGHRS and CDR2 YFSETQ. CDR3 DNA: TGCGCCAGCAGCTTGACCCGTGGGGACGACCCCCCGAGGAACACTGAAGCTTTCTTT. Translating it yields CASSLTRGDDPPRNTEAFF.

This chain uses TRBV9 with TRBJ1-2; D is possibly TRBD1 (6 bases). This CDR3 has 12 residues. Germline V lookup: CDR1 SGDLS, CDR2 YYNGEE. V dropped 3 bases and J dropped 9 bases, with 12 bases sitting between them. CDR3 sequence (DNA): TGTGCCAGCAGCGGACTGGGGACAAGCTACACCTTC. It encodes CASSGLGTSYTF. The entire variable domain, with the rest obtained from reference TRBV9 and TRBJ1-2, is as follows: DSGVTQTPKHLITATGQRVTLRCSPRSGDLSVYWYQQSLDQGLQFLIQYYNGEERAKGNILERFSAQQFPDLHSELNLSSLELGDSALYFCASSGLGTSYTFGSGTRLTVV.